These 22 T cell receptor beta chains came from one sample sequenced in a study of cytomegalovirus exposure and HLA in healthy donors. The PCR employed 60 Vbeta primers together with 13 Jbeta primers. This table comes from immunoSEQ multiplex PCR, and its TCRdb copy is limited to in-frame clones, with some not included. Among under 150,000 clones listed, 75% to 90% were seen once. The sequenced material came from PBMCs. Source of these receptors: a man aged 25-40 years in good health and CMV-seronegative.

In this sample, this clone turned up a few times. This chain uses TRBV6-6 with TRBJ2-7, with TRBD2 matching over 7 bases. The CDR3 contains 15 residues. V shed 10 bases, J shed 0 bases, and the junction held 12 bases outside the gene matches. The V gene's germline CDR1 is MNHNY and CDR2 SVGAGI (reference sequence). The CDR3 sequence is CATTRGGGSSYEQYF. The CDR3 DNA is TGTGCCACCACTAGGGGCGGGGGTAGCTCCTACGAGCAGTACTTC.

CDR3 bases: TGTGCCAGCTCGGCCGGGTACGAGCAGTACTTC. It translates to CASSAGYEQYF. This chain connects TRBV6-6 to TRBJ2-7; D remains unclear. Per germline, CDR1 MNHNY and CDR2 SVGAGI (reference sequence). V dropped 8 bases and J dropped 4 bases, with 9 bases sitting between them. The CDR3 totals 11 residues.

This clone has just one count. The chain is built from TRBV7-8 and TRBJ2-7; a weak D match, TRBD1 (5 bases). Between the trimmed V and J ends, which lost 4 bases and 0 bases, there was a span of 13 bases. There are 15 residues in the CDR3. Germline assignment: CDR1 SGHVS and CDR2 FQNEAQ. The chain's CDR3 is CASSSPKDISYEQYF. Written as DNA, the CDR3 is TGTGCCAGCAGCTCGCCGAAGGACATCTCCTACGAGCAGTACTTC.

This chain uses TRBV28 with TRBJ2-3, with TRBD2 as a possible D gene (6 bases). The V gene's germline CDR1 is MDHEN and CDR2 SYDVKM. The CDR3 covers 15 residues. V lost 5 bases and J 4 bases, leaving 16 bases between the germline ends. The CDR3 sequence: CASSPPGSLADTQYF. In DNA, the CDR3 is TGTGCCAGCAGTCCCCCCGGGAGCCTCGCAGATACGCAGTATTTT.

In regard to this clone: One junction end disagrees with the germline gene, perhaps due to a read error. Different DNA sequences within this sample yield the same CDR3. This CDR3 reads CATGSLPHYEQYF. As DNA, the CDR3 is TGCGCCACGGGTTCACTCCCGCACTACGAGCAGTACTTC. The genes are TRBV27 and TRBJ2-7; D call uncertain. Germline V gives CDR1 MNHEY, CDR2 SMNVEV (reference sequence). CDR3 length: 13 residues.

J is TRBJ2-7 and V is TRBV10-2; the D gene is possibly TRBD2 (6 bases). V lost 1 base, J lost 2 bases, and 12 bases lay in between. The CDR3 is made up of 15 amino acids. Germline assignment: CDR1 WSHSY and CDR2 SAAADI. In nucleotides, the CDR3 is TGCGCCAGCAGTGAGTGGGGCGGGACCGCCTACGAGCAGTACTTC. Its translation is CASSEWGGTAYEQYF.

The chain has TRBV15 and TRBJ2-7, with 12 positions matching TRBD2. V shed 0 bases and J 2 bases; nucleotides not matched to a gene: 2. Germline V gives CDR1 LNHNV, CDR2 YYDKDF (reference sequence). CDR3 length: 16 residues. In DNA, the CDR3 is TGTGCCACCAGCAGAGAAAGGACTAGCGGGGCCTACGAGCAGTACTTC. Protein sequence: CATSRERTSGAYEQYF.

The V call is TRBV5-4, the J call TRBJ2-5; unclear D gene. V was trimmed by 3 bases and J by 0 bases, leaving 6 bases between them. Germline loops: CDR1 SGHNT, CDR2 YYREEE (reference sequence). The CDR3 is 13 amino acids. CDR3 region: CASSSLYQETQYF. The CDR3 DNA follows: TGTGCCAGCAGCTCCCTGTACCAAGAGACCCAGTACTTC.

The rearrangement joins TRBV9 to TRBJ2-2, with D maybe TRBD2 (6 bases). The length of the CDR3 is 14 residues. Trimming stripped 3 bases from V and 7 bases from J, with 13 bases between. Per germline, CDR1 SGDLS and CDR2 YYNGEE. The CDR3 sequence is CASSAGVRGGELFF. As DNA, the CDR3 is TGTGCCAGCAGCGCGGGAGTGAGGGGCGGGGAGCTGTTTTTT.

The chain employs TRBV5-1 and TRBJ1-1, with D possibly matching TRBD1 (5 bases). Germline values: CDR1 SGHRS, CDR2 YFSETQ. The CDR3 sequence is 15 residues long. V lost 3 bases and J 6 bases, leaving 18 bases between the germline ends. The CDR3 region is CASSSGRGGSSEAFF. The CDR3 DNA follows: TGCGCCAGCAGCTCGGGACGGGGGGGAAGCTCTGAAGCTTTCTTT.

In this sample, this clone turned up a few times. DNA of the CDR3: TGTGCCAGCAGCCCGGGCGGGCACGAGCAGTACTTC. Translating it yields CASSPGGHEQYF. The chain carries TRBV7-9 and TRBJ2-7, with TRBD2 as a possible D gene (5 bases). V was pared by 5 bases and J by 5 bases, with 10 bases between. CDR3 length equals 12 residues. Germline V lookup: CDR1 SEHNR, CDR2 FQNEAQ (reference sequence).

This chain connects TRBV6-5 to TRBJ2-1; TRBD2 aligns across 7 bases. Germline CDR1 is MNHEY and CDR2 is SVGAGI. The junction had 4 bases not matched to a gene; V was cut back by 2 bases and J by 9 bases. This CDR3 is built from 13 residues. The CDR3: CASSYGRELEQFF. The CDR3 DNA reads as TGTGCCAGCAGTTACGGGCGGGAGCTTGAGCAGTTCTTC.

The chain combines TRBV11-2 with TRBJ2-1; 7 bases are shared with TRBD2. J was trimmed by 5 bases and V by 5 bases; bases with no gene match: 9. CDR1 is SGHAT, CDR2 FQNNGV, per germline. The CDR3 extends over 15 amino acids. The DNA for the CDR3 is TGTGCCAGCAGCCCCTCCCTGGGACTACACAATGAGCAGTTCTTC. Its translation is CASSPSLGLHNEQFF.

CDR3 sequence: CASSPPASARYEQYF. Here the CDR3 DNA reads TGTGCCAGCAGCCCCCCCGCCAGCGCCAGATACGAGCAGTACTTC. The chain uses TRBV13 and TRBJ2-7; the D is unclear. Germline CDR1 and CDR2: PRHDT and FYEKMQ (reference sequence). The CDR3 is 15 amino acids. The ends were cut back, 5 bases at V and 4 bases at J, with 18 bases in the middle.

With respect to this clone: One end of the junction fails to match germline, which may point to a read error. The V and J genes are TRBV7-9 and TRBJ2-1, with 8 bases identical to TRBD2. CDR1 is SEHNR and CDR2 is FQNEAQ in the germline V gene (reference sequence). The CDR3 extends over 17 amino acids. The DNA for the CDR3 is TGTTCCAGCAGCCCGAGGACTAGCACAAGCTCCTACAATGAGCAGTTCTTC. Amino acids: CSSSPRTSTSSYNEQFF.

The gene calls are TRBV6-1 and TRBJ2-3; 9 nucleotides agree with TRBD2. CDR3 length equals 18 residues. Germline trimming cut 4 bases from V and 5 bases from J; bases unmatched to any gene: 16. Germline-derived CDR1 and CDR2 are MNHNS and SASEGT. This CDR3 is CASSAREFRTSVGDTQYF. In DNA, the CDR3 is TGTGCCAGCAGTGCCCGAGAATTTAGGACTAGCGTAGGAGATACGCAGTATTTT.

V is TRBV19 and J is TRBJ2-1, with TRBD2 matching 9 bases. The germline V gene has CDR1 LNHDA and CDR2 SQIVND (reference sequence). The CDR3 runs to 15 residues. V lost 5 bases and J lost 3; bases outside the gene matches: 5. The CDR3 region is CASSSETSGYNEQFF. CDR3 coding DNA: TGTGCCAGTAGTTCCGAGACTAGCGGCTACAATGAGCAGTTCTTC.

Written as DNA, the CDR3 is TGCGCCAGCAGCTCGGACAGGGGTCCTGGAAACACCATATATTTT. This codes for CASSSDRGPGNTIYF. This sequence joins TRBV5-1 and TRBJ1-3; 9 bases map to TRBD1. J lost 2 bases, V lost 3 bases, and 3 bases had no gene match. The CDR3 spans 15 residues. Germline V gives CDR1 SGHRS, CDR2 YFSETQ.

The chain couples TRBV10-3 to TRBJ2-7; D ambiguous. The CDR3 has 14 amino acids. V shed 0 bases and J shed 4 bases, with 10 bases lying between them. Germline values: CDR1 ENHRY, CDR2 SYGVKD. The CDR3 sequence is CAISESDSLYEQYF. The CDR3 bases are TGTGCCATCAGTGAGTCTGATAGCTTGTACGAGCAGTACTTC.

The chain recombines TRBV5-6 with TRBJ2-3; 11 bases line up with TRBD2. CDR3 length: 16 amino acids. Germline trimming cut 2 bases from V and 5 bases from J; bases unmatched to any gene: 7. Germline assignment: CDR1 SGHDT and CDR2 YYEEEE. The CDR3 sequence: CASSFPLAGDGDTQYF. The CDR3 nucleotides read TGTGCCAGCAGCTTCCCACTAGCGGGAGATGGAGATACGCAGTATTTT.

V gene TRBV11-2 combines with J gene TRBJ2-2, with 8 bases lining up with TRBD1. The CDR3 is made up of 15 amino acids. Trimming at V came to 2 bases and at J to 6 bases, leaving 5 bases not matched to a gene. Germline V lookup: CDR1 SGHAT, CDR2 FQNNGV. CDR3 DNA: TGTGCCAGCAGCTTATCATACAGGGGGGCCGGGGAGCTGTTTTTT. Protein: CASSLSYRGAGELFF.

The chain employs TRBV28 and TRBJ2-7, with D tentatively TRBD1 (6 bases). V shed 2 bases and J shed 1 base, with 18 bases lying between them. The germline V gene has CDR1 MDHEN and CDR2 SYDVKM. CDR3 size: 17 residues. As DNA, the CDR3 is TGTGCCAGCAGTTTACCAGGGGAATCAATAGTGTCCTACGAGCAGTACTTC. Residues: CASSLPGESIVSYEQYF.